The present T cell receptor beta chain was sequenced within a study of Tregs in tolerant kidney transplant recipients. CDR1 SGDLS and CDR2 YYNGEE come from the germline V gene. With 3 bases clipped from V and 8 bases from J, the junction kept 10 bases outside the gene matches. CDR3 length equals 16 residues. A word on this clone: What it binds is unknown.

Assay used: immunoSEQ multiplex PCR; TCRdb lists only in-frame clones, some missing. This sample yields about 52,000 clones, of which about 91% are seen a single time; roughly 15% belongs to the top ten. Related graft donors supplied nonmyeloablative bone marrow transplants, and mixed chimerism was transient. Points from the study as a whole: Validation in larger populations is needed because few patients were studied. Biological reproducibility was not directly addressed, but technical replication error appeared minimal. The most relevant donor-specific Treg TCRbeta repertoire apparently came from expansion with activated donor B cells.

The sequencing used CD8+ T cells from blood (PBMCs), collected 24 months after the transplant. The chain couples TRBV9 to TRBJ2-1, with 11 positions matching TRBD2. The source of this sequence is a human patient who received a combined kidney and bone marrow transplant. Some T cells may trace back to the graft donor. CDR3 in DNA: TGTGCCAGCAGCGGACCGAATAGCGGGAGGGTTGATGAGCAGTTCTTC. This encodes CASSGPNSGRVDEQFF.